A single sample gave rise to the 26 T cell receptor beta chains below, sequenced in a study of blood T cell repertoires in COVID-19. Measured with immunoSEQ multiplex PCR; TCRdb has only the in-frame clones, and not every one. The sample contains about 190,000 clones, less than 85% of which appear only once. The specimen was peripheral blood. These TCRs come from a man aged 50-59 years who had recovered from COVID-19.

The CDR3 nucleotides read TGTGCCACCAGCAAAGATCTGGGGGGGGAGCAGTTCTTC. It specifies CATSKDLGGEQFF. The rearrangement uses TRBV15 and TRBJ2-1; TRBD2 matches at 7 bases. V lost 4 bases and J lost 10; bases outside the gene matches: 7. The CDR3 consists of 13 residues. Per germline, CDR1 LNHNV and CDR2 YYDKDF (reference sequence).

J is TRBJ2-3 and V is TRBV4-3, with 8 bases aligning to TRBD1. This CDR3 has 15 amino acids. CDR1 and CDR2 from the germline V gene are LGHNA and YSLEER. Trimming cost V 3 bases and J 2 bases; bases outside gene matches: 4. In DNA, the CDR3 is TGCGCCAGCAGCCAGACAGGGGTCAACACAGATACGCAGTATTTT. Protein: CASSQTGVNTDTQYF.

The CDR3 DNA reads TGTGCCAGCAGCTCCGGGACTGTCCCCCGCGAGCAGTACTTC. This codes for CASSSGTVPREQYF. The V and J genes are TRBV7-6 and TRBJ2-7; D may be TRBD2 (6 bases). Germline V gives CDR1 SGHVS, CDR2 FNYEAQ. CDR3 length: 14 amino acids. V was shortened by 4 bases and J by 6 bases, with 16 bases between the two germline ends.

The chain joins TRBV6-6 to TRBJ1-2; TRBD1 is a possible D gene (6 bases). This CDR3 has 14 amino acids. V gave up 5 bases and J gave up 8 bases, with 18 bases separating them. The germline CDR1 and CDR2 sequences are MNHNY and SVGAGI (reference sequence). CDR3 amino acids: CASSTSQGRAGYTF. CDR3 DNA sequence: TGTGCCAGCAGTACCTCTCAGGGGAGGGCCGGCTACACCTTC.

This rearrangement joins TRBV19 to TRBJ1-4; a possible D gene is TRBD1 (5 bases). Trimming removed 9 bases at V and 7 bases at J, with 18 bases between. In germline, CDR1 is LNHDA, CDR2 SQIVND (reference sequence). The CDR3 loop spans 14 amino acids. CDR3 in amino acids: CASSSKGQGEKLFF. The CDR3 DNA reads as TGTGCCAGCAGTTCGAAGGGGCAGGGTGAAAAACTGTTTTTT.

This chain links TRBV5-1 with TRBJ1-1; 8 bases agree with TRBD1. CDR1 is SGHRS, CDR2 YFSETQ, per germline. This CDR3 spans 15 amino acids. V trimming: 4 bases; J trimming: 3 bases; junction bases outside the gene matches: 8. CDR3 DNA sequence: TGCGCCAGCAGCCGGCAGGGGGCCGGGGACACTGAAGCTTTCTTT. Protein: CASSRQGAGDTEAFF.

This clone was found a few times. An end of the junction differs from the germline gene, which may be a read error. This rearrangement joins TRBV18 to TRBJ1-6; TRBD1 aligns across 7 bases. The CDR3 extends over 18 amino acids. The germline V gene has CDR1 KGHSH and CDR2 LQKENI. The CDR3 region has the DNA TGTGCCAGCTCACCGATAAGGCTGCGGGACAGCCAGAATTCGCCCCTCCACTTT. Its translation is CASSPIRLRDSQNSPLHF.

In DNA, the CDR3 is TGTGCCAGCAGTCACGGGACTAGCGGGAAGAGCTCCTACAATGAGCAGTTCTTC. Translated: CASSHGTSGKSSYNEQFF. The V call is TRBV6-6, the J call TRBJ2-1, with TRBD2 matching over 13 bases. The CDR3 runs 18 residues. Per the germline V gene, CDR1 is MNHNY and CDR2 is SVGAGI (reference sequence). V gave up 5 bases and J gave up 0 bases; unmatched junction bases: 7.

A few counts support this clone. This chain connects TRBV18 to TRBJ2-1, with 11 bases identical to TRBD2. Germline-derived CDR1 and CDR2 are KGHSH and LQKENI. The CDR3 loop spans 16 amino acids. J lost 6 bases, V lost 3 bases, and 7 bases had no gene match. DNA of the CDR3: TGTGCCAGCTCACCGACCGGGACTAGCGGAGCCAATGAGCAGTTCTTC. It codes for CASSPTGTSGANEQFF.

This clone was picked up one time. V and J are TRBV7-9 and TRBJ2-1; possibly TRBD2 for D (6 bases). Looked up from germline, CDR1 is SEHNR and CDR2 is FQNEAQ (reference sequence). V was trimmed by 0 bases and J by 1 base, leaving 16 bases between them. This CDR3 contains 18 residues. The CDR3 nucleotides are TGTGCCAGCAGCTTAGCGCTGGGGGGAGGCCGTTCCTACAATGAGCAGTTCTTC. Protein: CASSLALGGGRSYNEQFF.

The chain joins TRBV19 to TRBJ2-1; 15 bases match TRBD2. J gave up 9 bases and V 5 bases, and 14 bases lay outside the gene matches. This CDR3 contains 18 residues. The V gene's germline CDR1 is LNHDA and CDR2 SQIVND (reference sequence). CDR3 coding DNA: TGTGCCAGTAGTCCATCCGGGACTAGCGGGAGGCGAGGGGGTGAGCAGTTCTTC. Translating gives CASSPSGTSGRRGGEQFF.

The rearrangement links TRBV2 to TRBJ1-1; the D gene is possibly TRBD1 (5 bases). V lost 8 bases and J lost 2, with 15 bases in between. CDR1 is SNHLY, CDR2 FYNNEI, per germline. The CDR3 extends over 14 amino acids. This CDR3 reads CASPDRQKNTEAFF. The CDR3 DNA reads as TGTGCCAGCCCAGACAGACAGAAAAACACTGAAGCTTTCTTT.

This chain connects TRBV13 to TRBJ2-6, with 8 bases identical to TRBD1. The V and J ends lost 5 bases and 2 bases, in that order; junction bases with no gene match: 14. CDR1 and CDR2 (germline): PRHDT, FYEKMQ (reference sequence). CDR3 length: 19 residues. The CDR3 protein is CASSPTPGTGAPGANVLTF. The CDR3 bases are TGTGCCAGCAGCCCGACTCCCGGGACAGGTGCCCCTGGGGCCAACGTCCTGACTTTC.

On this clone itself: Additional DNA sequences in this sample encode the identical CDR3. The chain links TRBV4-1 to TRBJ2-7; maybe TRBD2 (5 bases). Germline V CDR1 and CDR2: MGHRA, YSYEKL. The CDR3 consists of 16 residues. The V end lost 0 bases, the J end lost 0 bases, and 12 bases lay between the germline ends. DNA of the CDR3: TGCGCCAGCAGCCAAGATTTTCCGGGGAGCTCCTACGAGCAGTACTTC. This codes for CASSQDFPGSSYEQYF.

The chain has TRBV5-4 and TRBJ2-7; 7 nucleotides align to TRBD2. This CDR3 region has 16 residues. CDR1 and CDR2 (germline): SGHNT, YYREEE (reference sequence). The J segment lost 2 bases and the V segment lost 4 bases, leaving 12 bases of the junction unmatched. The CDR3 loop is CASSIKTSATTYEQYF. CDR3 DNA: TGTGCCAGCAGCATAAAAACTAGCGCGACAACCTACGAGCAGTACTTC.

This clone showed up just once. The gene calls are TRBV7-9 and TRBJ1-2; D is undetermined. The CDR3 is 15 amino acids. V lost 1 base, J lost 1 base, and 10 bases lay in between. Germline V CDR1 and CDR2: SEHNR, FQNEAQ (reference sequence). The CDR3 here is CASSLGSEGNYGYTF. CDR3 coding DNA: TGTGCCAGCAGCTTAGGATCAGAGGGTAACTATGGCTACACCTTC.

CDR3 coding DNA: TGTGCCAGCAGGGCCTGGACAGGGAACAATCAGCCCCAGCATTTT. Protein sequence: CASRAWTGNNQPQHF. The genes are TRBV27 and TRBJ1-5, with 8 bases that match TRBD1. The V and J ends lost 6 bases and 3 bases, in that order; junction bases with no gene match: 7. The CDR3 sequence is 15 residues long. Germline values: CDR1 MNHEY, CDR2 SMNVEV (reference sequence).

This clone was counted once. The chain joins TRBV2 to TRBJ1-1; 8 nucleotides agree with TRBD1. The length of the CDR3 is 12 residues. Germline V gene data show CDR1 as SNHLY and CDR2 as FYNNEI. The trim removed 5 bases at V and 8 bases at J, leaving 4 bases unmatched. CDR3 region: CASSRQGIEAFF. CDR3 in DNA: TGTGCCAGCAGTAGACAGGGGATAGAAGCTTTCTTT.

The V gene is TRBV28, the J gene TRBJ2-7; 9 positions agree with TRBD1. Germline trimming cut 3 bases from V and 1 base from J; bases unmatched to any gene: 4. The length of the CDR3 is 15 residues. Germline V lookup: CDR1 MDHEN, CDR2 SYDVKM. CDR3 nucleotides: TGTGCCAGCAGTTTCCCGGGACAGGGTTCCTACGAGCAGTACTTC. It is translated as CASSFPGQGSYEQYF.

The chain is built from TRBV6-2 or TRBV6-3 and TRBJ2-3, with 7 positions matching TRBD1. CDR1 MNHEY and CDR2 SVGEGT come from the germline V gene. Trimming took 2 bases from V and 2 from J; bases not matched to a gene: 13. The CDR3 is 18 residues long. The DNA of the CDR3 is TGTGCCAGCAGTTACGAGGGCACTACAGGGGTTTACACAGATACGCAGTATTTT. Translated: CASSYEGTTGVYTDTQYF.

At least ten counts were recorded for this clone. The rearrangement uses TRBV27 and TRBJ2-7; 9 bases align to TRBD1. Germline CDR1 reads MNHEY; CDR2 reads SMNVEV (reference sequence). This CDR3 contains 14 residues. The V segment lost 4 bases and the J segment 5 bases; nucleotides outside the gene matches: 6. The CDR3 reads CASSSYRGQHEQYF. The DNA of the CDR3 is TGTGCCAGCAGTTCCTACAGGGGGCAACACGAGCAGTACTTC.

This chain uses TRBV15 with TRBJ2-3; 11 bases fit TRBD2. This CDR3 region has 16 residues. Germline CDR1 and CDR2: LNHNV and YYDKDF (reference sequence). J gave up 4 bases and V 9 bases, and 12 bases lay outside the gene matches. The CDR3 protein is CATGTSGGLSADTQYF. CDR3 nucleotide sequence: TGTGCCACTGGGACTAGCGGAGGACTCTCCGCAGATACGCAGTATTTT.

CDR3 nucleotides: TGTGCCTGGGGCCGGGACAGGCCCTATGGCTACACCTTC. Its translation is CAWGRDRPYGYTF. The chain recombines TRBV30 with TRBJ1-2, with 8 positions matching TRBD1. Germline CDR1 is GTSNPN and CDR2 is SVGIG (reference sequence). This CDR3 comprises 13 residues. Losses at the gene ends were 5 bases for V and 4 bases for J; bases not matched to a gene: 6.

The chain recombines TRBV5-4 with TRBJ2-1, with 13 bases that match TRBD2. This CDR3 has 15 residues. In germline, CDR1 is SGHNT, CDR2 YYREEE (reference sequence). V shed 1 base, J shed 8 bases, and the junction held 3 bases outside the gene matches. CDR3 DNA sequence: TGTGCCAGCAGCTTGACTAGCGGGAGGGCACATGAGCAGTTCTTC. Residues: CASSLTSGRAHEQFF.

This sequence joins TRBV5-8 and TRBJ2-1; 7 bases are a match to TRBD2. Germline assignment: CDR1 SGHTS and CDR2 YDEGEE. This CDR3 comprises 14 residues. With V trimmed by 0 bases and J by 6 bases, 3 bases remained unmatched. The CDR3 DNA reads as TGTGCCAGCAGCTTGGGACTAGCCGTCAATGAGCAGTTCTTC. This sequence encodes CASSLGLAVNEQFF.

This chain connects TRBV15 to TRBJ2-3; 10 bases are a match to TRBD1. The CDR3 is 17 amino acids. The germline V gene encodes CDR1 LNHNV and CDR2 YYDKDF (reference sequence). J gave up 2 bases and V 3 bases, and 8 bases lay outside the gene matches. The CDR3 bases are TGTGCCACCAGCAGTCCCGGGACAGGGGCTCTCACAGATACGCAGTATTTT. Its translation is CATSSPGTGALTDTQYF.